The clone carrying this T cell receptor (beta chain) appeared a few times. Its antigen remains unknown. All donors participated as healthy donors of bone marrow. The sample comes from a study of cytomegalovirus exposure and HLA in healthy donors. This CDR3 has 13 amino acids. V was clipped by 3 bases and J by 9 bases, with 17 bases between them. Germline loops: CDR1 SQVTM, CDR2 ANQGSEA. PCR used 60 Vbeta primers and 13 Jbeta primers. Sequenced by immunoSEQ multiplex PCR; TCRdb stores in-frame clones only, minus some. The profile shows roughly 100,000 clones, 79% of them singletons. Regarding the study as a whole: A later look showed TCR association rates differing by HLA locus, highest for DRB1 and lowest for HLA-C. Most TCRs appeared rarely, but some public TCRs recurred in many donors. Owing to their indistinguishability, certain V segments, notably TRBV6-2 and TRBV6-3, were excluded.

The sample consisted of PBMCs. This clonotype originated in a man aged 45-60 years in good health and CMV-seropositive. This chain joins TRBV29-1 and TRBJ2-5; perhaps TRBD1 as D (8 bases). CDR3 amino acids: CSVDWRQGRAQYF. CDR3 bases: TGCAGCGTTGACTGGAGACAGGGGAGGGCCCAGTACTTC.